This T cell receptor (beta chain) was captured in a study of blood T cells in healthy people across ages. This clonotype was seen a handful of times. Its antigen is unidentified. From germline, CDR1 is DFQATT and CDR2 SNEGSKA (reference sequence). Unmatched junction bases numbered 2, after V lost 4 bases and J lost 1 base. The CDR3 runs 14 residues. Points from the study as a whole: Per million T cells, the diversity of TCR beta decreased roughly linearly as age advanced.

It was with a sample-barcoded 5' primer and a J-beta primer mix that a second PCR of roughly 7 to 11 cycles was run. TCRdb independently ran MiXCR on the 5' RACE reads; one entry per CDR3 protein. The repertoire has 600,000 to 1,000,000 distinct CDR3 sequences, 25% of them found once; the top ten carry approximately 4%. This sample also appeared in a second study, on T cells of mothers and their children. That paper notes: Nine systemically healthy Caucasian donors: three mothers, six children. Mothers gave over 8 million TCR beta CDR3 reads each, and children 2.5 million to 3 million each.

The sequencing sample was made of blood. V is TRBV20-1 and J is TRBJ2-4; 9 bases align to TRBD1. This receptor was identified in a boy younger than 18 in good health. The CDR3 loop reads CSAKQGAAKNIQYF. DNA for the CDR3: TGCAGTGCTAAACAGGGGGCGGCCAAAAACATTCAGTACTTC.